The next 19 T cell receptor beta chains were all read from a single sample in a study of CD8 T cells in ankylosing spondylitis. Their antigens are not known. Whole-study findings and limits: Typical of ankylosing spondylitis blood, it appeared, was a TCR beta motif of eight highly homologous variants.

TCRdb re-called the 5' RACE reads through MiXCR, storing one row per CDR3 protein. The table has some 840,000 distinct CDR3 sequences, 10% to 15% seen once. The specimen sequenced was blood, either unsorted or a sorted T cell fraction (not recorded which). Receptors originate from a male donor with ankylosing spondylitis.

The chain combines TRBV18 with TRBJ2-3; 7 bases align to TRBD2. J gave up 4 bases and V 3 bases, and 7 bases lay outside the gene matches. Germline V gene data show CDR1 as KGHSH and CDR2 as LQKENI. The CDR3 runs to 15 residues. CDR3 sequence (DNA): TGTGCCAGCTCACCCCAGCGGGAAACAGCAGATACGCAGTATTTT. Protein sequence: CASSPQRETADTQYF.

This clonotype showed up just a few times. This rearrangement joins TRBV27 to TRBJ1-1; possibly TRBD1 for D (5 bases). This CDR3 has 14 amino acids. From germline, CDR1 is MNHEY and CDR2 SMNVEV (reference sequence). V was clipped by 2 bases and J by 3 bases, with 10 bases between them. The DNA for the CDR3 is TGTGCCAGCAGTTTAGAGGGGTGGGACACTGAAGCTTTCTTT. Translating it yields CASSLEGWDTEAFF.

The chain links TRBV10-1 to TRBJ2-3; D gene ambiguous. V was cut by 2 bases and J by 1 base, with 4 bases left in between. Germline loops: CDR1 WNHNN, CDR2 SYGVQD (reference sequence). The CDR3 runs to 13 residues. CDR3 DNA: TGCGCCAGCAGTGAGGAGGGCACAGATACGCAGTATTTT. This codes for CASSEEGTDTQYF.

This rearrangement joins TRBV5-1 to TRBJ2-1; 8 bases align to TRBD2. CDR3 length: 16 residues. Germline lookup yields CDR1 SGHRS and CDR2 YFSETQ. Trimming removed 2 bases from V and 3 bases from J; junction bases left unmatched: 7. This CDR3 is CASSFGAGERYNEQFF. The CDR3, as DNA: TGCGCCAGCAGCTTCGGAGCGGGAGAGCGCTACAATGAGCAGTTCTTC.

This rearrangement joins TRBV11-2 to TRBJ2-1, with 8 bases matching TRBD2. V was pared by 4 bases and J by 0 bases, with 14 bases of the junction left unmatched. The CDR3 spans 19 residues. Germline assignment: CDR1 SGHAT and CDR2 FQNNGV. The CDR3 nucleotides are TGTGCCAGCAGCTCCGGTGGGGGGCTAGCGGGTAACTCCTACAATGAGCAGTTCTTC. Protein sequence: CASSSGGGLAGNSYNEQFF.

This clonotype has only a few counts. The chain recombines TRBV7-8 with TRBJ1-2; 11 bases align to TRBD1. Looked up from germline, CDR1 is SGHVS and CDR2 is FQNEAQ. Losses at the gene ends were 1 base for V and 6 bases for J; bases not matched to a gene: 7. The CDR3 totals 16 residues. The CDR3 protein is CASSLGWTGGVDGYTF. CDR3 bases: TGTGCCAGCAGCTTAGGGTGGACAGGGGGCGTGGATGGCTACACCTTC.

This clonotype was recorded many times. The rearrangement links TRBV6-5 to TRBJ1-1; D is perhaps TRBD1 (5 bases). V lost 0 bases, J lost 5 bases, and 10 bases lay in between. Germline V CDR1 and CDR2: MNHEY, SVGAGI. The CDR3 runs 14 residues. The CDR3 DNA is TGTGCCAGCAGTTACTCATATCAGGGAACTGAAGCTTTCTTT. Protein: CASSYSYQGTEAFF.

The sample holds a few counts of this clonotype. The chain links TRBV9 to TRBJ2-6; D possibly corresponds to TRBD1 (5 bases). This CDR3 is 17 amino acids long. CDR1 and CDR2 from the germline V gene are SGDLS and YYNGEE. The V and J ends lost 5 bases and 5 bases respectively, with 20 bases between them. CDR3: CASSATVRDHRANVLTF. The CDR3 DNA sequence: TGTGCCAGCAGTGCAACCGTCAGGGATCACAGGGCCAACGTCCTGACTTTC.

Points on this clonotype: At one boundary the junction diverges from the germline segment, which might be a read error. The rearrangement uses TRBV6-1 and TRBJ1-2, with D possibly matching TRBD1 (5 bases). Looked up from germline, CDR1 is MNHNS and CDR2 is SASEGT. The CDR3 is 14 residues long. CDR3 protein: CASCRGGSNCGYTF. Here the CDR3 DNA reads TGTGCCAGCTGCCGGGGGGGATCTAACTGTGGCTACACCTTC.

This clonotype was detected a few times. V usage is TRBV9 and J usage is TRBJ2-7; D may be TRBD2 (6 bases). Deletions cut 0 bases from V and 2 bases from J, with 15 bases between. CDR1 and CDR2 from the germline V gene are SGDLS and YYNGEE. CDR3 length: 16 amino acids. CDR3 sequence: CASSVGGSAGTYEQYF. CDR3 DNA sequence: TGTGCCAGCAGCGTAGGGGGGAGTGCGGGAACCTACGAGCAGTACTTC.

This clonotype has a count of ten or more. The V call is TRBV29-1, the J call TRBJ2-3, with 13 bases lining up with TRBD2. After removal of 4 bases from V and 6 bases from J, the junction contained 7 bases not matched to a gene. Germline CDR1 reads SQVTM; CDR2 reads ANQGSEA. This CDR3 comprises 15 residues. The CDR3, as DNA: TGCAGCGTTGGAACTAGCGGGAGGGGAGGGGATACGCAGTATTTT. Protein: CSVGTSGRGGDTQYF.

To note about this clonotype: One end of the junction does not line up with germline, which may come from a read error. The chain joins TRBV6-2 or TRBV6-3 to TRBJ2-7; D not resolved. The CDR3 runs to 12 residues. Germline V CDR1 and CDR2: MNHEY, SVGEGT. CDR3 sequence: CASRTMVGERYF. The CDR3 region has the DNA TGTGCCAGCAGAACAATGGTCGGCGAGCGGTACTTC.

The genes are TRBV9 and TRBJ2-3, with D unresolved. Trimming stripped 4 bases from V and 4 bases from J, with 13 bases between. This CDR3 is built from 14 residues. CDR1 is SGDLS and CDR2 is YYNGEE in the germline V gene. The CDR3 reads CASSSRVLPDTQYF. Written as DNA, the CDR3 is TGTGCCAGCAGCTCACGGGTCCTCCCAGATACGCAGTATTTT.

The chain is built from TRBV4-2 and TRBJ1-1, with D hard to call. Germline values: CDR1 LGHNA, CDR2 YNFKEQ. The CDR3 is 15 residues long. The V gene lost 4 bases and the J gene lost 1 base, with 13 bases spanning the gap. The CDR3 nucleotides read TGTGCCAGCAGCCGCCATAGCCGTCAGAACACTGAAGCTTTCTTT. This encodes CASSRHSRQNTEAFF.

The chain links TRBV28 to TRBJ1-1; D unresolved. The CDR3 is made up of 13 amino acids. With 5 bases removed from V and 6 bases from J, the gap between germline ends came to 13 bases. The V gene's germline CDR1 is MDHEN and CDR2 SYDVKM. CDR3 sequence: CASSLPGRAEAFF. The CDR3 DNA reads TGTGCCAGCAGTCTGCCGGGCAGAGCTGAAGCTTTCTTT.

This sequence joins TRBV10-1 and TRBJ2-2; a possible D gene is TRBD2 (5 bases). This CDR3 comprises 15 residues. Trimming cost V 4 bases and J 0 bases, with 9 bases left between them. Germline V gene data show CDR1 as WNHNN and CDR2 as SYGVQD (reference sequence). The CDR3 DNA sequence: TGCGCCAGCAGTGCCCAACTAGCGAACACCGGGGAGCTGTTTTTT. Translated: CASSAQLANTGELFF.

This clonotype was counted only a few times. This CDR3 is CASRSIAGAYEQYF. DNA of the CDR3: TGTGCCAGCAGGTCAATAGCGGGGGCCTACGAGCAGTACTTC. The chain recombines TRBV27 with TRBJ2-7; 9 bases agree with TRBD2. Germline loops: CDR1 MNHEY, CDR2 SMNVEV (reference sequence). The CDR3 contains 14 residues. V was clipped by 6 bases and J by 2 bases; unmatched bases: 5.

This clonotype has only a few counts. CDR3 amino acids: CASSLEQGAHQPQHF. The CDR3 nucleotides read TGTGCCAGCAGCTTGGAACAGGGGGCCCATCAGCCCCAGCATTTT. V usage is TRBV5-8 and J usage is TRBJ1-5; 9 bases match TRBD1. CDR1 and CDR2 from the germline V gene are SGHTS and YDEGEE. The trim removed 0 bases at V and 5 bases at J, leaving 3 bases unmatched. The CDR3 runs to 15 residues.

The chain uses TRBV7-9 and TRBJ1-2, with a weak D call TRBD1 (6 bases). The CDR3 covers 14 residues. V gave up 1 base and J gave up 6 bases, with 12 bases separating them. Per germline, CDR1 SEHNR and CDR2 FQNEAQ (reference sequence). The chain's CDR3 is CASSLEPTGNGYTF. Written as DNA, the CDR3 is TGTGCCAGCAGCTTAGAGCCCACAGGGAATGGCTACACCTTC.